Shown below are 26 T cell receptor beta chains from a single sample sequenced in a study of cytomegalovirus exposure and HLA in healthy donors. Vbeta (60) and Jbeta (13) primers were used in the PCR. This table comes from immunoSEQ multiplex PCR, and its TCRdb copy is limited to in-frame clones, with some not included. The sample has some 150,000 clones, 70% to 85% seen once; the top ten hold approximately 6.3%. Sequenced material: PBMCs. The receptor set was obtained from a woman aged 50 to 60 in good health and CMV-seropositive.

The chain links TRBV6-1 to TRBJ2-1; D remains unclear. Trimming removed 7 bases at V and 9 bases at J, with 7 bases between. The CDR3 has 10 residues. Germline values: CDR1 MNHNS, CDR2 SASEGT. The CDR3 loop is CASTGGEQFF. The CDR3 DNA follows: TGTGCCAGCACGGGTGGTGAGCAGTTCTTC.

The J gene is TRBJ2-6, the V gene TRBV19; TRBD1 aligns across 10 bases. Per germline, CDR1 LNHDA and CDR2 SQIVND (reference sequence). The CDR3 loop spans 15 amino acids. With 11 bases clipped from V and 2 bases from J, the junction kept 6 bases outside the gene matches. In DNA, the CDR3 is TGTGCCTCGGACAGGGGGAACCCTGGGGCCAACGTCCTGACTTTC. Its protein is CASDRGNPGANVLTF.

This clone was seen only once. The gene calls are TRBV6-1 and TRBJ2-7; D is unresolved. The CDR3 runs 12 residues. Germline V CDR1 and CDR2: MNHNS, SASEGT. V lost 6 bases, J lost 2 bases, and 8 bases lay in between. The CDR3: CASRSLAYEQYF. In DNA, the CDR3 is TGTGCCAGCAGGTCTCTCGCCTACGAGCAGTACTTC.

This CDR3 reads CASSSTGPSGNTIYF. The CDR3 nucleotides read TGTGCCAGCAGCTCGACAGGTCCCTCTGGAAACACCATATATTTT. The genes are TRBV7-9 and TRBJ1-3, with a tentative D call TRBD1 (6 bases). CDR1 SEHNR and CDR2 FQNEAQ come from the germline V gene (reference sequence). V lost 4 bases, J lost 0 bases, and 10 bases lay in between. This CDR3 contains 15 residues.

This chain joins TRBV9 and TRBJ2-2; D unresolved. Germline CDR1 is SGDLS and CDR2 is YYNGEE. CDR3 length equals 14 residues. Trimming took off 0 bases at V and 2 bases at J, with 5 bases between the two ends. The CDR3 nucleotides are TGTGCCAGCAGCGTAGGGCCAAACACCGGGGAGCTGTTTTTT. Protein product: CASSVGPNTGELFF.

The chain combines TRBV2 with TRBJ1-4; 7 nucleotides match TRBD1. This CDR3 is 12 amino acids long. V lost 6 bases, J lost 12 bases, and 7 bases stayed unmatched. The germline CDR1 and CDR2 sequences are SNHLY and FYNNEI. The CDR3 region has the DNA TGTGCCAGCAGCGAGGACAGGTTTCAACTGTTTTTT. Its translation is CASSEDRFQLFF.

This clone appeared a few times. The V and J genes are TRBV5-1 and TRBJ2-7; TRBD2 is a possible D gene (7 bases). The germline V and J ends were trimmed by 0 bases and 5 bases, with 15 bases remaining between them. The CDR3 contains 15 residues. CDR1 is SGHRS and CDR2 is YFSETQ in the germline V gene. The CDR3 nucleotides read TGCGCCAGCAGCTTGGGTCGGGGGGCGGGCGACGAGCAGTACTTC. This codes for CASSLGRGAGDEQYF.

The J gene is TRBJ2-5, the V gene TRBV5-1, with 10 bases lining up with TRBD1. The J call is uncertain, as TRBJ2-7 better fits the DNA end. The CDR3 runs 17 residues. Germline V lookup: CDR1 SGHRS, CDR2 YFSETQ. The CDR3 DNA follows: TGCGCCAGCAGCTTGGGTTTAGGCGGGACAGGGGTAAACGAGCAGTACTTC. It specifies CASSLGLGGTGVNEQYF.

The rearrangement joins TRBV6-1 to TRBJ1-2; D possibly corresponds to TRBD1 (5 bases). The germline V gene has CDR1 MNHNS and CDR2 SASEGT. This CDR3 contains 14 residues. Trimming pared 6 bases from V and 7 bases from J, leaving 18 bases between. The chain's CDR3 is CASREQRGSGGYTF. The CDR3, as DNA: TGTGCCAGCAGGGAACAAAGGGGCAGTGGTGGCTACACCTTC.

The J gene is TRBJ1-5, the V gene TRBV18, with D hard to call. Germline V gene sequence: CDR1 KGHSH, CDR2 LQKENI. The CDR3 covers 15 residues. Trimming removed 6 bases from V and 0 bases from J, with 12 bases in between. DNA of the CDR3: TGTGCCAGCTCGAGGGCGCCAGATAGCAATCAGCCCCAGCATTTT. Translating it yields CASSRAPDSNQPQHF.

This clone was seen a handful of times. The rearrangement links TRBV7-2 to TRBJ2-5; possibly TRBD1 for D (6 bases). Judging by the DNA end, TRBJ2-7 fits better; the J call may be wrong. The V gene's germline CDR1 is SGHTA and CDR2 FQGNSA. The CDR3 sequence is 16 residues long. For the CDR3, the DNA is TGTGCCAGCAGCCTGACGACCGCGACAGGCTCCTACGAGCAGTACTTC. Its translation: CASSLTTATGSYEQYF.

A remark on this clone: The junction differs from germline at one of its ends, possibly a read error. The CDR3 DNA is TGTTCCAGCAGCTTAGCGGGCGGGCGGGGCTATGGCTACACCTTC. Encoded protein: CSSSLAGGRGYGYTF. The chain has TRBV7-9 and TRBJ1-2; D is unclear. This CDR3 comprises 15 residues. Germline V gene lookup returns CDR1 SEHNR and CDR2 FQNEAQ (reference sequence).

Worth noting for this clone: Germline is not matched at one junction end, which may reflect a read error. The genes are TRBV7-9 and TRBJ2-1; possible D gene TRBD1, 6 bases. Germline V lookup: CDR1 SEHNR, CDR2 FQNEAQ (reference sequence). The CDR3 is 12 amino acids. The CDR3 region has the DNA TGTTCCAGCAGCTTACAGGGCAATGAGCAGTTCTTC. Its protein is CSSSLQGNEQFF.

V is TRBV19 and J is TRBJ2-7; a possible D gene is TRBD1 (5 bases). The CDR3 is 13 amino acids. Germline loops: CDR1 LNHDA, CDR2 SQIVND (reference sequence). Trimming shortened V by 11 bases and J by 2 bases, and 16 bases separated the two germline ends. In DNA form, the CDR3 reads TGTGCCTCTTCGGTGGGGCCAGCCTACGAGCAGTACTTC. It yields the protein CASSVGPAYEQYF.

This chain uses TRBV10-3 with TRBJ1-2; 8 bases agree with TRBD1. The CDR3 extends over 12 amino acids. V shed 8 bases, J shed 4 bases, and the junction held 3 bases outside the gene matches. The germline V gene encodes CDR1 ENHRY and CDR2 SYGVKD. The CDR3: CAIRGQGYGYTF. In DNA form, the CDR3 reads TGTGCCATCCGTGGACAGGGCTATGGCTACACCTTC.

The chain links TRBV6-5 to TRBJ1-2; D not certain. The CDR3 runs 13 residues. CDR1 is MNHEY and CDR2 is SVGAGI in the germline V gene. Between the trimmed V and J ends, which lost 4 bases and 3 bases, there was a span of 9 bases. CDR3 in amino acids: CASSLTGDYGYTF. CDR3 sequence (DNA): TGTGCCAGCAGTTTGACCGGGGACTATGGCTACACCTTC.

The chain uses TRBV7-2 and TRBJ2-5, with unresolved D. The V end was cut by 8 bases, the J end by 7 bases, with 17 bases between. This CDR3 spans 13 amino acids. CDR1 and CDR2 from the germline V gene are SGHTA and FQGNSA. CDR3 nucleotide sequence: TGTGCCAGCTCCCAAGGAGAGCTGATGACCCAGTACTTC. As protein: CASSQGELMTQYF.

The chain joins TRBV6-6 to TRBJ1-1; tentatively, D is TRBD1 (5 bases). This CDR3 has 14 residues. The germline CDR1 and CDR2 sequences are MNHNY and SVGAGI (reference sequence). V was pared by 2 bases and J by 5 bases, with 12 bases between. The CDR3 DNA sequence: TGTGCCAGCAGTTACCGGGGGGGTAGGACTGAAGCTTTCTTT. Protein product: CASSYRGGRTEAFF.

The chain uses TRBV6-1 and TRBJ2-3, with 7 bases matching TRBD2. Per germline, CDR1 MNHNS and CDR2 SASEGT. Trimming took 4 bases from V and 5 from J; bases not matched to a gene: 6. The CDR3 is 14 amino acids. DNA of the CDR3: TGTGCCAGCAGTGTGGCGGGGAGGGAAGATACGCAGTATTTT. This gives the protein CASSVAGREDTQYF.

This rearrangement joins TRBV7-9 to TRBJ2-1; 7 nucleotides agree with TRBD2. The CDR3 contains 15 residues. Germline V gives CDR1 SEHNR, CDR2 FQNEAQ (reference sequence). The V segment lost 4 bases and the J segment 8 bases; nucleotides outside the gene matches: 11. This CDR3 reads CASSSTLWGRDEQFF. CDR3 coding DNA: TGTGCCAGCAGCTCCACCCTGTGGGGGAGGGATGAGCAGTTCTTC.

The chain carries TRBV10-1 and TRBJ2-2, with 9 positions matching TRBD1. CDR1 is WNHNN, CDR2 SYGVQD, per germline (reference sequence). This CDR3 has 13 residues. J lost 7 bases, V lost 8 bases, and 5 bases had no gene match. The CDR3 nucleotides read TGCGCCAGCCAGGGACAGGGAGGCGGGGAGCTGTTTTTT. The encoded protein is CASQGQGGGELFF.

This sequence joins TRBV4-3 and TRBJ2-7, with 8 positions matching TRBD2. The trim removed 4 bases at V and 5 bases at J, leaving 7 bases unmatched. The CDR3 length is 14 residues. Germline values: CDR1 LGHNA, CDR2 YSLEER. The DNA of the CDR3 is TGCGCCAGCAGCCCCGGGGGGGGGCGAAACGAGCAGTACTTC. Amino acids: CASSPGGGRNEQYF.

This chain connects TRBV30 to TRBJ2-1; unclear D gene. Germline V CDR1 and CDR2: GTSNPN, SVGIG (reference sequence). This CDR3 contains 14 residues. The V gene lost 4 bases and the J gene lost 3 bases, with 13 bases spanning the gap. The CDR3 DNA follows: TGTGCCTGGAATAACAACAACCACTACAATGAGCAGTTCTTC. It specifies CAWNNNNHYNEQFF. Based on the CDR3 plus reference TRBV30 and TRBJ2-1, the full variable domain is SQTIHQWPATLVQPVGSPLSLECTVEGTSNPNLYWYRQAAGRGLQLLFYSVGIGQISSEVPQNLSASRPQDRQFILSSKKLLLSDSGFYLCAWNNNNHYNEQFFGPGTRLTVL.

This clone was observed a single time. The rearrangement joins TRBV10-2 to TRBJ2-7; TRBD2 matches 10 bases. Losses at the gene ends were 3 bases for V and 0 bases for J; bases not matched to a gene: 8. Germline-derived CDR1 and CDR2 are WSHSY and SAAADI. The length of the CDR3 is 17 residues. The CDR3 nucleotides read TGCGCCAGCAGTGAAACAAGCGGGGGGGACTCCTCCTACGAGCAGTACTTC. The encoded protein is CASSETSGGDSSYEQYF.

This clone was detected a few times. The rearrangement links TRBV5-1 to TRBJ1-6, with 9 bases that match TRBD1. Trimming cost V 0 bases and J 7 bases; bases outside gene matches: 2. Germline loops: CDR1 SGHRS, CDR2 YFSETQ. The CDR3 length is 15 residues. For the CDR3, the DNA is TGCGCCAGCAGCTTGGTCGGGACAGGGAATTCACCCCTCCACTTT. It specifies CASSLVGTGNSPLHF.

CDR3 bases: TGTGCCAGCAGCTACGGGGGGCGCTCTGGGGCCAACGTCCTGACTTTC. This codes for CASSYGGRSGANVLTF. The genes are TRBV7-9 and TRBJ2-6, with D possibly being TRBD2 (7 bases). Per germline, CDR1 SEHNR and CDR2 FQNEAQ (reference sequence). Deletions cut 4 bases from V and 0 bases from J, with 10 bases between. The CDR3 is made up of 16 amino acids.